Listed here are 18 T cell receptor beta chains from one sample, sequenced in a study of T-cell reconstitution after alpha-beta-depleted transplantation in children. Researchers prepared the TCRbeta library using unique molecular identifiers, the study reports. TCRdb passed the PCR reads through MiXCR, listing each CDR3 protein once. Among over 550,000 distinct CDR3 sequences listed, roughly a tenth were seen once. Sample: PBMCs from the stem cell graft donor, taken from the stem cell graft. Source of these receptors: a human donor who donated a stem cell graft to a child with acute myeloid leukemia.

This clonotype has a handful of counts. The chain has TRBV7-2 and TRBJ2-1; no definite D call. CDR1 and CDR2 from the germline V gene are SGHTA and FQGNSA. V was clipped by 2 bases and J by 0 bases, with 11 bases between them. The CDR3 is 16 residues long. The CDR3: CASSLFVGGSYNEQFF. For the CDR3, the DNA is TGTGCCAGCAGCTTATTTGTCGGTGGCTCCTACAATGAGCAGTTCTTC.

At least ten counts were recorded for this clonotype. This chain links TRBV10-3 with TRBJ2-4; D not resolved. The ends were cut back, 6 bases at V and 6 bases at J, with 9 bases in the middle. Germline lookup yields CDR1 ENHRY and CDR2 SYGVKD. The CDR3 runs 12 residues. The CDR3 coding sequence is TGTGCCATCAGCGCCGACGTAAACATTCAGTACTTC. Its protein is CAISADVNIQYF.

Only a few counts were recorded for this clonotype. This chain joins TRBV20-1 and TRBJ2-1; no firm D call. The CDR3 runs 15 residues. CDR1 and CDR2 from the germline V gene are DFQATT and SNEGSKA (reference sequence). The V end lost 3 bases, the J end lost 5 bases, and 17 bases lay between the germline ends. The CDR3 bases are TGCAGTGCTAGGGATGGACGTCGACCAAACAATGAGCAGTTCTTC. Protein product: CSARDGRRPNNEQFF.

V usage is TRBV5-6 and J usage is TRBJ2-1, with TRBD2 matching over 9 bases. The CDR3 loop spans 16 amino acids. Germline-derived CDR1 and CDR2 are SGHDT and YYEEEE. The trim removed 0 bases at V and 9 bases at J, leaving 10 bases unmatched. CDR3 loop: CASSLVISGRPREQFF. CDR3 sequence (DNA): TGTGCCAGCAGCTTGGTAATTAGCGGGAGACCCCGTGAGCAGTTCTTC.

This clonotype came up many times. This sequence joins TRBV10-3 and TRBJ1-2; TRBD1 aligns across 8 bases. After removal of 8 bases from V and 2 bases from J, the junction contained 10 bases not matched to a gene. The germline V gene encodes CDR1 ENHRY and CDR2 SYGVKD. The CDR3 extends over 15 amino acids. CDR3 in DNA: TGTGCCATCGCCTCCGGACAGGGAGAGAACTATGGCTACACCTTC. The encoded protein is CAIASGQGENYGYTF.

The J gene is TRBJ2-2, the V gene TRBV2; D remains unclear. V was cut by 4 bases and J by 0 bases, with 12 bases left in between. This CDR3 is 16 amino acids long. Germline CDR1 is SNHLY and CDR2 is FYNNEI. The CDR3, as DNA: TGTGCCAGCAGTGGCAGGTACCAAACGAACACCGGGGAGCTGTTTTTT. This gives the protein CASSGRYQTNTGELFF.

This clonotype was found many times. This sequence joins TRBV7-2 and TRBJ2-3, with no clear D. The CDR3 has 13 amino acids. Germline assignment: CDR1 SGHTA and CDR2 FQGNSA. The V end lost 1 base, the J end lost 4 bases, and 6 bases lay between the germline ends. CDR3 amino acids: CASSLGIPDTQYF. In DNA form, the CDR3 reads TGTGCCAGCAGCTTAGGTATCCCAGATACGCAGTATTTT.

This chain uses TRBV7-2 with TRBJ2-6, with D possibly matching TRBD1 (6 bases). CDR1 is SGHTA, CDR2 FQGNSA, per germline. This CDR3 spans 16 amino acids. V shed 1 base and J shed 4 bases, with 11 bases lying between them. CDR3 DNA: TGTGCCAGCAGCTTAGTCGCAGGGACAGGGGCCAACGTCCTGACTTTC. Residues: CASSLVAGTGANVLTF.

The chain links TRBV7-3 to TRBJ2-1; D may be TRBD1 (6 bases). The germline V and J ends were trimmed by 0 bases and 1 base, with 16 bases remaining between them. CDR3 length: 18 residues. CDR1 is SGHTA, CDR2 FQGTGA, per germline. Here the CDR3 reads CASSLTGGSVKSYNEQFF. The CDR3 nucleotides are TGTGCCAGCAGCTTAACAGGGGGTAGCGTAAAGTCCTACAATGAGCAGTTCTTC.

In its sample, this clonotype was seen a few times. V gene TRBV9 combines with J gene TRBJ2-3; 8 bases align to TRBD2. Germline-derived CDR1 and CDR2 are SGDLS and YYNGEE. There are 15 residues in the CDR3. Losses at the gene ends were 0 bases for V and 8 bases for J; bases not matched to a gene: 8. The DNA for the CDR3 is TGTGCCAGCAGCGTAGAGCGGGAGATAGGGGGTACGCAGTATTTT. Its translation: CASSVEREIGGTQYF. The entire variable domain, with the rest obtained from reference TRBV9 and TRBJ2-3, is as follows: DSGVTQTPKHLITATGQRVTLRCSPRSGDLSVYWYQQSLDQGLQFLIQYYNGEERAKGNILERFSAQQFPDLHSELNLSSLELGDSALYFCASSVEREIGGTQYFGPGTRLTVL.

This clonotype was observed a few times. The chain uses TRBV12-3 or TRBV12-4 and TRBJ2-7; unclear D gene. Trimming stripped 1 base from V and 5 bases from J, with 6 bases between. CDR3 length: 12 amino acids. The chain's CDR3 is CASSLVPHEQYF. CDR3 in DNA: TGTGCCAGCAGTTTAGTTCCCCACGAGCAGTACTTC.

This chain links TRBV5-1 with TRBJ1-1; D remains unclear. Germline V gives CDR1 SGHRS, CDR2 YFSETQ. V was pared by 4 bases and J by 2 bases, with 12 bases between. This CDR3 has 14 residues. The CDR3 DNA reads as TGCGCCAGCAGCGGCAGTCTCCTTAACACTGAAGCTTTCTTT. Protein sequence: CASSGSLLNTEAFF.

This chain links TRBV5-5 with TRBJ1-1, with D possibly TRBD1 on 5 matching bases. Looked up from germline, CDR1 is SGHKS and CDR2 is YYEKEE (reference sequence). The CDR3 spans 16 residues. V was pared by 1 base and J by 5 bases, with 18 bases between. As DNA, the CDR3 is TGTGCCAGCAGCTTGCAGGCGGGCAGGGAACATACTGAAGCTTTCTTT. Translating gives CASSLQAGREHTEAFF.

DNA of the CDR3: TGTGCCAGCAGCTTAACGGGAGACGGCTACAATGAGCAGTTCTTC. Translated, it gives CASSLTGDGYNEQFF. This sequence joins TRBV7-3 and TRBJ2-1, with TRBD2 as a possible D gene (5 bases). Between the trimmed V and J ends, which lost 0 bases and 3 bases, there was a span of 9 bases. The germline V gene encodes CDR1 SGHTA and CDR2 FQGTGA. The CDR3 has 15 residues.

The chain links TRBV7-9 to TRBJ1-4, with D perhaps TRBD1 (6 bases). The V end was cut by 5 bases, the J end by 7 bases, with 14 bases between. The CDR3 runs to 14 residues. The germline CDR1 and CDR2 sequences are SEHNR and FQNEAQ (reference sequence). The CDR3 bases are TGTGCCAGCAGCCCGGAACAGGGTCGTGAAAAACTGTTTTTT. Translating it yields CASSPEQGREKLFF.

In this sample, this clonotype turned up many times. V is TRBV12-3 or TRBV12-4 and J is TRBJ2-1; TRBD2 aligns across 9 bases. Unmatched junction bases numbered 12, after V lost 3 bases and J lost 6 bases. This CDR3 contains 17 residues. DNA of the CDR3: TGTGCCAGCAGTTTTTGGACTAGCGAAATGAGAGGCAATGAGCAGTTCTTC. Protein: CASSFWTSEMRGNEQFF.

This clonotype was observed a handful of times. The rearrangement joins TRBV20-1 to TRBJ2-4, with 7 bases fitting TRBD1. CDR3 length: 16 residues. Trimming cost V 1 base and J 0 bases; bases outside gene matches: 6. CDR1 is DFQATT, CDR2 SNEGSKA, per germline (reference sequence). The CDR3 nucleotides are TGCAGTGCTAGAGTTGGGACAGATATAGCCAAAAACATTCAGTACTTC. This codes for CSARVGTDIAKNIQYF.

This clonotype was seen at least ten times. V is TRBV29-1 and J is TRBJ2-3, with 7 bases fitting TRBD2. V trimming: 4 bases; J trimming: 2 bases; junction bases outside the gene matches: 6. The germline V gene encodes CDR1 SQVTM and CDR2 ANQGSEA. This CDR3 has 14 amino acids. CDR3 amino acids: CSVVVAGFTDTQYF. The CDR3 DNA follows: TGCAGCGTTGTAGTAGCGGGCTTCACAGATACGCAGTATTTT.